This T cell receptor (beta chain) originates from a study of T cells after yellow fever vaccination. Across the study: Preparing low-cell-number fractions relied on SMART-Seq v4 Ultra Low Input.

Study conclusions and caveats: Abundant bulk-derived clonotypes could contaminate FACS-sorted repertoires. A limited proportion of clonotypes was detected within both the CD4 and CD8 compartments.

UMIs and a universal primer site were added when TCR cDNA was made by 5'RACE template switching. In TCRdb, the 5' RACE reads were re-called with MiXCR into one record per CDR3 protein. The sample has 620,000 or so distinct CDR3 sequences; 17% are singletons. This CDR3 has 15 amino acids. Germline V gene lookup returns CDR1 MNHNS and CDR2 SASEGT. The V segment lost 5 bases and the J segment 4 bases; nucleotides outside the gene matches: 8. Comment on this clonotype: What it binds is unknown.

The chain employs TRBV6-1 and TRBJ2-1, with TRBD2 matching 7 bases. The starting material was PBMCs, obtained more than 4 days after the first yellow fever vaccination. This clonotype originated in a man between 18 and 29 years old who received the YFV17D yellow fever vaccine. DNA of the CDR3: TGTGCCAGCAGTCAAAGCGGGGTTACTTACAATGAGCAGTTCTTC. Its translation is CASSQSGVTYNEQFF.